This T cell receptor (beta chain) was identified in a study of graft-versus-host responses after intestinal transplantation. Study information: Grafts that recipients had were multivisceral, liver-intestinal, or isolated intestinal transplants. Tacrolimus and steroids were given for 2 to 3 years to all recipients after anti-thymocyte globulin induction.

The method was immunoSEQ multiplex PCR; TCRdb's version includes in-frame clones alone and lacks a portion of them. Here the sample spans approximately 78,000 clones, about nine tenths being singletons. About this clone itself: No antigen is known for it.

This material consisted of unstimulated CD8+ T cells sorted from spleen or lymph node cells, taken before transplant. This receptor was taken from a human donor who was the organ donor for an intestinal transplant.

CDR3 protein: CAISTINYGYTF. CDR3 in DNA: TGTGCCATCAGTACCATTAACTATGGCTACACCTTC. The rearrangement links TRBV10-3 to TRBJ1-2; no definite D call. CDR3 size: 12 residues. Germline CDR1 and CDR2: ENHRY and SYGVKD. V lost 5 bases, J lost 1 base, and 5 bases lay in between.